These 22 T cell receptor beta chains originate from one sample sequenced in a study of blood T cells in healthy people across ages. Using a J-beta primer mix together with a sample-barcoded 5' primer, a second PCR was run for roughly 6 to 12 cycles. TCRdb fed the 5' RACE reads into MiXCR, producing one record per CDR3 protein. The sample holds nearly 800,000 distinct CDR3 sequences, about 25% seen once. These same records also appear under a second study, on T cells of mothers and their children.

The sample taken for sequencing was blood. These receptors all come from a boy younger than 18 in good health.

CDR3 DNA: TGCAGTCCTATTAAGGCGGGAGGGCCCACAGATACGCAGTATTTT. Translated: CSPIKAGGPTDTQYF. The V call is TRBV20-1, the J call TRBJ2-3; TRBD2 matches 9 bases. The CDR3 runs 15 residues. V trimming: 8 bases; J trimming: 2 bases; junction bases outside the gene matches: 11. In germline, CDR1 is DFQATT, CDR2 SNEGSKA (reference sequence).

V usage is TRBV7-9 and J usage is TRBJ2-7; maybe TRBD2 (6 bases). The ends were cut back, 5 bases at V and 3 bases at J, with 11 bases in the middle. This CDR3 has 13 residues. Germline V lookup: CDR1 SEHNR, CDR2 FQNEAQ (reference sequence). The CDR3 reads CASSTRDFYEQYF. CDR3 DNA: TGTGCCAGCAGCACACGGGACTTCTACGAGCAGTACTTC.

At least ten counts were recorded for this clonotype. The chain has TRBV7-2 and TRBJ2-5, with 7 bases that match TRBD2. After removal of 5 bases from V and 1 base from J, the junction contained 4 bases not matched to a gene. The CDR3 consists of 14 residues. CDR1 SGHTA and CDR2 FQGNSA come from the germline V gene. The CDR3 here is CASSLGGGQETQYF. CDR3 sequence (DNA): TGTGCCAGCAGCCTGGGGGGGGGCCAAGAGACCCAGTACTTC.

In nucleotides, the CDR3 is TGTGCCAGCAGTGAAAGGGCAGGGGGAGGAAGTTTCTATGGCTACACCTTC. As protein: CASSERAGGGSFYGYTF. This chain links TRBV28 with TRBJ1-2; 7 nucleotides match TRBD1. Losses at the gene ends were 5 bases for V and 4 bases for J; bases not matched to a gene: 16. This CDR3 comprises 17 residues. The germline CDR1 and CDR2 sequences are MDHEN and SYDVKM.

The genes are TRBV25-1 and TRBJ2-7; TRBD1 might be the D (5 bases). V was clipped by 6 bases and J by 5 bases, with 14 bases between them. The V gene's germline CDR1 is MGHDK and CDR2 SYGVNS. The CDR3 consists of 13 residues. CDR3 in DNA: TGTGCCAGCAGACGACCCCAGGGTAACGAGCAGTACTTC. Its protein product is CASRRPQGNEQYF.

CDR3 in amino acids: CASSRSTGAEETQYF. In nucleotides, the CDR3 is TGTGCCAGCAGTAGATCCACAGGGGCCGAAGAGACCCAGTACTTC. The chain employs TRBV27 and TRBJ2-1; 7 nucleotides align to TRBD1. TRBJ2-5 matches the DNA end more closely, so the J call is doubtful. This CDR3 is 15 amino acids long. Looked up from germline, CDR1 is MNHEY and CDR2 is SMNVEV (reference sequence).

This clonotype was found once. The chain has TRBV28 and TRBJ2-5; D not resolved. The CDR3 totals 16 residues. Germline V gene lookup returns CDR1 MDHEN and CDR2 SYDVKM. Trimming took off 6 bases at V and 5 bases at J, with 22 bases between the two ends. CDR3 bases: TGTGCCAGCAGCCAAGCGAAAGGGCCCGGCCGGGAGACCCAGTACTTC. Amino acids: CASSQAKGPGRETQYF.

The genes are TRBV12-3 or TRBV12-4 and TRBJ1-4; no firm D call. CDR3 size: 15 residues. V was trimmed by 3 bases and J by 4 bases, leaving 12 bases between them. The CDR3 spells CASSLMSGFNEKLFF. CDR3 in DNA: TGTGCCAGCAGTTTGATGTCGGGATTTAATGAAAAACTGTTTTTT.

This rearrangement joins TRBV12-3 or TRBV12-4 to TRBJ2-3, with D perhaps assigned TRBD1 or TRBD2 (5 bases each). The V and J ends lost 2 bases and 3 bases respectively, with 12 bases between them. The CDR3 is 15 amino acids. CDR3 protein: CASSLWGLRTDTQYF. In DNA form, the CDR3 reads TGTGCCAGCAGTTTATGGGGGTTAAGGACAGATACGCAGTATTTT.

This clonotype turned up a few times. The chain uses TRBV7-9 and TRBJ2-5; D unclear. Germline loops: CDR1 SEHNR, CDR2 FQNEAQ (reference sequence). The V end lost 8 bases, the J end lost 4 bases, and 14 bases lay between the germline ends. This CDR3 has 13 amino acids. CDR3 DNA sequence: TGTGCCAGCGGCTCCCACCCAGGAGAGACCCAGTACTTC. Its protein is CASGSHPGETQYF.

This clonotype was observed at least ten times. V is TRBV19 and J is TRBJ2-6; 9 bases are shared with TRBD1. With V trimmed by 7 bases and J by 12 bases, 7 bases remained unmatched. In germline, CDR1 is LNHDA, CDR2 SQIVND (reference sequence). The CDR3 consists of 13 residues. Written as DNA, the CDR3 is TGTGCCAGTACGGCGGACAGGGGCGGCGTCCTGACTTTC. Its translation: CASTADRGGVLTF.

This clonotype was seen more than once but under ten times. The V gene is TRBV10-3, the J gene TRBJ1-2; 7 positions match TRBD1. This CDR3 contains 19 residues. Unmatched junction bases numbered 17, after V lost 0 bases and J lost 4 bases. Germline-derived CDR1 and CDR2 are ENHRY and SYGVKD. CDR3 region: CAISESTARDSLKGYGYTF. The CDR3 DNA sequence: TGTGCCATCAGTGAGTCGACCGCCCGGGACAGCTTAAAGGGCTATGGCTACACCTTC.

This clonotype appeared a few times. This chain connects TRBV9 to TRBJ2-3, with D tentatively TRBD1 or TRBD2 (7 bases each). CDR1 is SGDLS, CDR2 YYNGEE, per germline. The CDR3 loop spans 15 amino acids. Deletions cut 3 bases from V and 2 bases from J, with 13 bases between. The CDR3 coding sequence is TGTGCCAGCAGCGCAGGGGGGGCCGTCACAGATACGCAGTATTTT. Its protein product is CASSAGGAVTDTQYF.

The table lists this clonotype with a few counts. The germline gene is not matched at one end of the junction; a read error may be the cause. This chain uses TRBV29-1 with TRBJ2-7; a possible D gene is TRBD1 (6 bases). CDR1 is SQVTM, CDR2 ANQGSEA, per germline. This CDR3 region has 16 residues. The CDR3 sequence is CGVEDRGGISPYEQYF. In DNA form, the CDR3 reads TGCGGCGTTGAAGACCGTGGGGGCATCTCTCCCTACGAGCAGTACTTC.

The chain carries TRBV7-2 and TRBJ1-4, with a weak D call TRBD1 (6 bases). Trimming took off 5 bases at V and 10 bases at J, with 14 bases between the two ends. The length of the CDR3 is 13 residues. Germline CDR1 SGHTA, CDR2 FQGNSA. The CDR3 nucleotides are TGTGCCAGCAGCGTTGTCAGGGGTGTAAAACTGTTTTTT. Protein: CASSVVRGVKLFF.

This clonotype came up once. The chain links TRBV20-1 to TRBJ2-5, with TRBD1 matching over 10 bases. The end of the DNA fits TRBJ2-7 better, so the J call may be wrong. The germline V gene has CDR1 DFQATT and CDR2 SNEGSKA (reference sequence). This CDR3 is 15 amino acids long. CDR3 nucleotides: TGCAGTGCTGGGGACAGGGGAGGGGTTCTCTACGAGCAGTACTTC. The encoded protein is CSAGDRGGVLYEQYF.

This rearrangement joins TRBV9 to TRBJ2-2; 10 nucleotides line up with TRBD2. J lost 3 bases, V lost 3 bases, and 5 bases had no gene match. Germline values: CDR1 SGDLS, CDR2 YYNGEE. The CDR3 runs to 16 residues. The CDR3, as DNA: TGTGCCAGCAGCGCCGGACTAGCGGCCGACACCGGGGAGCTGTTTTTT. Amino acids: CASSAGLAADTGELFF.

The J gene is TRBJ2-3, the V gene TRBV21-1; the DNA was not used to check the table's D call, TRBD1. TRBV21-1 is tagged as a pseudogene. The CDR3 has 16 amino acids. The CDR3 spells CASSNSGGFLTLEQYF. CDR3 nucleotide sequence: TGTGCCAGCAGCAATTCAGGGGGCTTCCTAACTCTCGAGCAGTATTTT.

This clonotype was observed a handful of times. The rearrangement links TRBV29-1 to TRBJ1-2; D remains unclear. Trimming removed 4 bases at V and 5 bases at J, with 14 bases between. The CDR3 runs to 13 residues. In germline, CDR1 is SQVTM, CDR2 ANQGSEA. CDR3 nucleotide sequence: TGCAGCGTTGTGCGGCAGGACGGATATGGCTACACCTTC. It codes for CSVVRQDGYGYTF.

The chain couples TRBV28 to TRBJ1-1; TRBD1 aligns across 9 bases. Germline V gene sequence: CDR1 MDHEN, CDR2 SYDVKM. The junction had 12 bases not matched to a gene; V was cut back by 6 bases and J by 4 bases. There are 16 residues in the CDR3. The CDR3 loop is CASRFPGQGLSTEAFF. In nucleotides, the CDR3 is TGTGCCAGCAGGTTCCCGGGACAGGGACTGAGCACTGAAGCTTTCTTT.

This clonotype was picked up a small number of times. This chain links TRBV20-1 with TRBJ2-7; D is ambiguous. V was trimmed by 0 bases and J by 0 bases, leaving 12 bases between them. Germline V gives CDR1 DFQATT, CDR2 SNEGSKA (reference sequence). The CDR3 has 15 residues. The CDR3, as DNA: TGCAGTGCTAGAGATATTTTAACAGACTCCTACGAGCAGTACTTC. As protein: CSARDILTDSYEQYF.

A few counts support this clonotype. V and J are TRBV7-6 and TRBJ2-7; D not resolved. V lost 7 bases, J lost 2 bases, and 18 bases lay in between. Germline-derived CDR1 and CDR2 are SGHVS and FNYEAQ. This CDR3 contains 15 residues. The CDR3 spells CASIYLGLPPYEQYF. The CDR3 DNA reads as TGTGCCAGCATCTACCTGGGTCTTCCCCCCTACGAGCAGTACTTC.